This T cell receptor (beta chain) was obtained from a study of PD-L1 blockade in urothelial cancer. The V segment lost 5 bases and the J segment 5 bases; nucleotides outside the gene matches: 7. Germline V gene data show CDR1 as GTSNPN and CDR2 as SVGIG (reference sequence). The length of the CDR3 is 14 residues. Assay used: immunoSEQ multiplex PCR; TCRdb lists only in-frame clones, some missing. The sample yields about 130,000 clones, less than 85% seen once. The time point denotes: pretreatment peripheral blood. The sequence was obtained from a man aged 45-60 years with urothelial cancer. This chain links TRBV30 with TRBJ1-4; 8 nucleotides line up with TRBD1. The sample consisted of PBMCs, taken around atezolizumab (anti-PD-L1) treatment. CDR3 sequence: CAWAGTGGNEKLFF. The CDR3 DNA follows: TGTGCCTGGGCCGGGACAGGCGGCAATGAAAAACTGTTTTTT.